The 28 T cell receptor beta chains below all came from one sample that was sequenced in a study of human T cells and chemical hapten exposure. Regarding time point: pre-sensitization, week 0. Treatment described: therapeutic diphenylcyclopropenone sensitization with weekly scalp DPC. TCRdb reanalysed the RACE reads using MiXCR and keeps one entry per CDR3 protein. In the table there are some 36,000 distinct CDR3 sequences, 6.5% to 8% of which are singletons. The source material was whole blood, sampled in connection with sensitization to the hapten diphenylcyclopropenone (DPC). The receptors derive from a woman aged 50 to 60 with alopecia areata. Some clones in this sample may be carry-over from other donors' samples.

This clonotype was found many times. V is TRBV19 and J is TRBJ2-2; no clear D. The V and J ends lost 3 bases and 4 bases respectively, with 12 bases between them. Germline CDR1 and CDR2: LNHDA and SQIVND (reference sequence). The CDR3 has 15 residues. The CDR3 coding sequence is TGTGCCAGTAGTATTTGGGCGAGCAGCACCGGGGAGCTGTTTTTT. Its protein product is CASSIWASSTGELFF. Variable domain in full (rest from reference TRBV19 and TRBJ2-2): DGGITQSPKYLFRKEGQNVTLSCEQNLNHDAMYWYRQDPGQGLRLIYYSQIVNDFQKGDIAEGYSVSREKKESFPLTVTSAQKNPTAFYLCASSIWASSTGELFFGEGSRLTVL.

This clonotype was observed many times. The chain has TRBV27 and TRBJ2-5, with 11 bases fitting TRBD2. Germline CDR1 and CDR2: MNHEY and SMNVEV (reference sequence). V lost 5 bases and J lost 1; bases outside the gene matches: 3. The length of the CDR3 is 15 residues. In nucleotides, the CDR3 is TGTGCCAGCAGTCGGACTAGCGGGCCCCAAGAGACCCAGTACTTC. It yields the protein CASSRTSGPQETQYF.

Many counts were recorded for this clonotype. This chain connects TRBV3-1 to TRBJ2-7, with 10 bases fitting TRBD2. After removal of 4 bases from V and 5 bases from J, the junction contained 8 bases not matched to a gene. This CDR3 contains 15 residues. Germline loops: CDR1 LGHDT, CDR2 YNNKEL (reference sequence). CDR3 in DNA: TGTGCCAGCAGCCCCGGGAGTAGCGGGAGGAACGAGCAGTACTTC. This codes for CASSPGSSGRNEQYF.

The sample holds many counts of this clonotype. The V and J genes are TRBV12-3 or TRBV12-4 and TRBJ2-1, with D tentatively TRBD1 (6 bases). V dropped 6 bases and J dropped 7 bases, with 19 bases sitting between them. The CDR3 extends over 15 amino acids. In DNA, the CDR3 is TGTGCCAGCAGCCACAGGGACAAAGTGCGTAATGAGCAGTTCTTC. Amino acids: CASSHRDKVRNEQFF.

This clonotype was picked up many times. This rearrangement joins TRBV29-1 to TRBJ1-1, with a weak D call TRBD1 (5 bases). V lost 1 base to trimming and J lost 10 bases, with 13 bases between them. The germline CDR1 and CDR2 sequences are SQVTM and ANQGSEA. The length of the CDR3 is 12 residues. The CDR3 bases are TGCAGCGTTGAAGGGGGGTCAACTCCAGCTTTCTTT. This encodes CSVEGGSTPAFF.

This clonotype has ten or more counts. The chain couples TRBV5-1 to TRBJ2-7; the match to TRBD1 covers 8 bases. V lost 3 bases, J lost 7 bases, and 6 bases stayed unmatched. This CDR3 has 13 residues. Germline CDR1 SGHRS, CDR2 YFSETQ. The CDR3 reads CASSSQGAEEQYF. The CDR3 DNA is TGCGCCAGCAGCTCGCAGGGGGCGGAAGAGCAGTACTTC.

This clonotype was counted between two and nine times. The genes are TRBV2 and TRBJ2-7; D gene ambiguous. The ends were cut back, 3 bases at V and 2 bases at J, with 11 bases in the middle. CDR1 is SNHLY, CDR2 FYNNEI, per germline. CDR3 length: 14 residues. CDR3 nucleotide sequence: TGTGCCAGCAGTGATAGGACCCCTGCCTACGAGCAGTACTTC. As protein: CASSDRTPAYEQYF.

The rearrangement joins TRBV20-1 to TRBJ2-2; TRBD2 matches at 7 bases. Looked up from germline, CDR1 is DFQATT and CDR2 is SNEGSKA (reference sequence). V trimming: 0 bases; J trimming: 1 base; junction bases outside the gene matches: 8. The CDR3 is 17 amino acids. The CDR3 bases are TGCAGTGCTAGAGATCTGAGAGCGGGAATGAACACCGGGGAGCTGTTTTTT. Its translation: CSARDLRAGMNTGELFF.

Many counts were recorded for this clonotype. The chain links TRBV29-1 to TRBJ1-3; 8 nucleotides line up with TRBD1. CDR1 and CDR2 (germline): SQVTM, ANQGSEA. CDR3 length: 13 residues. V shed 4 bases and J 4 bases; nucleotides not matched to a gene: 3. CDR3 DNA sequence: TGCAGCGTTGCGACAGGGGCCGGAAACACCATATATTTT. Its translation is CSVATGAGNTIYF. The full variable domain, its missing parts supplied by reference TRBV29-1 and TRBJ1-3, is SAVISQKPSRDICQRGTSLTIQCQVDSQVTMMFWYRQQPGQSLTLIATANQGSEATYESGFVIDKFPISRPNLTFSTLTVSNMSPEDSSIYLCSVATGAGNTIYFGEGSWLTVV.

This clonotype was picked up many times. This chain joins TRBV12-5 and TRBJ1-1; TRBD1 matches at 8 bases. Trimming cost V 2 bases and J 5 bases; bases outside gene matches: 7. Germline CDR1 LGHNT, CDR2 FRNRAP. This CDR3 contains 15 residues. CDR3 DNA sequence: TGTGCTAGTGGTTTGTTTTCAACAGGGGGGACTGAAGCTTTCTTT. Amino acid sequence: CASGLFSTGGTEAFF.

The J gene is TRBJ1-5, the V gene TRBV7-9; possible D gene TRBD1, 6 bases. There are 13 residues in the CDR3. Trimming pared 1 base from V and 5 bases from J, leaving 6 bases between. Per the germline V gene, CDR1 is SEHNR and CDR2 is FQNEAQ (reference sequence). The CDR3 DNA reads as TGTGCCAGCAGCTTAGACAGGGATCAGCCCCAGCATTTT. Amino acid sequence: CASSLDRDQPQHF.

This clonotype was recorded many times. J is TRBJ2-7 and V is TRBV30; 10 positions agree with TRBD2. With V trimmed by 1 base and J by 2 bases, 5 bases remained unmatched. This CDR3 has 15 residues. Germline lookup yields CDR1 GTSNPN and CDR2 SVGIG (reference sequence). The CDR3 loop reads CAWSGGTSGAYEQYF. The CDR3 DNA reads as TGTGCCTGGAGTGGGGGAACTAGCGGGGCCTACGAGCAGTACTTC. Variable domain in full (rest from reference TRBV30 and TRBJ2-7): SQTIHQWPATLVQPVGSPLSLECTVEGTSNPNLYWYRQAAGRGLQLLFYSVGIGQISSEVPQNLSASRPQDRQFILSSKKLLLSDSGFYLCAWSGGTSGAYEQYFGPGTRLTVT.

The gene calls are TRBV5-1 and TRBJ1-1; D gene ambiguous. Germline CDR1 reads SGHRS; CDR2 reads YFSETQ. V lost 7 bases to trimming and J lost 1 base, with 14 bases between them. The CDR3 loop spans 14 amino acids. CDR3 protein: CASGTKAPNTEAFF. The CDR3 region has the DNA TGCGCCAGCGGCACAAAGGCACCGAACACTGAAGCTTTCTTT.

This clonotype was counted at least ten times. V is TRBV11-2 and J is TRBJ2-3, with D possibly TRBD2 on 6 matching bases. Germline V lookup: CDR1 SGHAT, CDR2 FQNNGV. The V end lost 5 bases, the J end lost 2 bases, and 11 bases lay between the germline ends. CDR3 length equals 14 residues. As DNA, the CDR3 is TGTGCCAGCAGCAAGACGGGAGTCACAGATACGCAGTATTTT. It encodes CASSKTGVTDTQYF.

This clonotype occurred a few times. The chain couples TRBV29-1 to TRBJ2-3; D gene unclear. The CDR3 runs to 11 residues. Germline values: CDR1 SQVTM, CDR2 ANQGSEA. The V end lost 0 bases, the J end lost 6 bases, and 4 bases lay between the germline ends. CDR3: CSVEETDTQYF. CDR3 DNA: TGCAGCGTTGAAGAGACGGATACGCAGTATTTT.

The V gene is TRBV12-3 or TRBV12-4, the J gene TRBJ2-2, with D possibly TRBD2 on 7 matching bases. The germline V and J ends were trimmed by 6 bases and 7 bases, with 15 bases remaining between them. The CDR3 totals 14 residues. In DNA form, the CDR3 reads TGTGCCAGCAGCCCACGGGGGGCTGACGGGGAGCTGTTTTTT. Its translation: CASSPRGADGELFF.

Sample share makes this clonotype medium-sized. In nucleotides, the CDR3 is TGTGCCACTGGACAGTCCCTTGGAACTAATGAAAAACTGTTTTTT. Translated, it gives CATGQSLGTNEKLFF. This rearrangement joins TRBV2 to TRBJ1-4; D possibly corresponds to TRBD1 (6 bases). There are 15 residues in the CDR3. Trimming removed 10 bases at V and 1 base at J, with 16 bases between. Germline CDR1 reads SNHLY; CDR2 reads FYNNEI.

A word on this clonotype: A clone one base away is much larger, so this may be a read error. The CDR3 loop reads CSIVRQIYGYTF. CDR3 sequence (DNA): TGCAGCATTGTCCGGCAGATCTATGGCTACACCTTC. V usage is TRBV29-1 and J usage is TRBJ1-2; D unresolved. The CDR3 covers 12 residues. Germline assignment: CDR1 SQVTM and CDR2 ANQGSEA. The V gene lost 8 bases and the J gene lost 4 bases, with 14 bases spanning the gap.

There are many counts of this clonotype. The chain couples TRBV24-1 to TRBJ2-3; D ambiguous. V was trimmed by 7 bases and J by 6 bases, leaving 7 bases between them. The CDR3 extends over 11 amino acids. Germline-derived CDR1 and CDR2 are KGHDR and SFDVKD. The CDR3 coding sequence is TGTGCCACCAGGGCCGGGGATACGCAGTATTTT. Its translation: CATRAGDTQYF.

The chain has TRBV10-3 and TRBJ2-1; no clear D gene. Germline CDR1 reads ENHRY; CDR2 reads SYGVKD. The V end lost 4 bases, the J end lost 7 bases, and 5 bases lay between the germline ends. This CDR3 region has 11 residues. The CDR3 here is CAISATNEQFF. The CDR3 DNA sequence: TGTGCCATCAGTGCCACGAATGAGCAGTTCTTC.

The rearrangement uses TRBV29-1 and TRBJ2-7; TRBD1 matches at 8 bases. The CDR3 loop spans 15 amino acids. The ends lost 7 bases at V and 2 bases at J; junction bases unmatched: 13. Germline CDR1 is SQVTM and CDR2 is ANQGSEA. The CDR3 sequence: CSAFNADRGTYEQYF. The DNA for the CDR3 is TGCAGCGCCTTTAACGCCGACAGGGGAACCTACGAGCAGTACTTC.

This clonotype was picked up many times. The rearrangement joins TRBV28 to TRBJ2-1, with a possible D match to TRBD1 (6 bases). V dropped 6 bases and J dropped 4 bases, with 16 bases sitting between them. This CDR3 region has 15 residues. Per the germline V gene, CDR1 is MDHEN and CDR2 is SYDVKM. The CDR3 region is CASSRTGQGYNEQFF. For the CDR3, the DNA is TGTGCCAGCAGCCGAACAGGGCAAGGGTACAATGAGCAGTTCTTC.

This clonotype was seen repeatedly, ten times or more. The rearrangement joins TRBV30 to TRBJ1-1; 9 nucleotides agree with TRBD1. Per the germline V gene, CDR1 is GTSNPN and CDR2 is SVGIG (reference sequence). J gave up 5 bases and V 1 base, and 5 bases lay outside the gene matches. This CDR3 is built from 14 residues. CDR3 coding DNA: TGTGCCTGGAGTGGGAGGACAGGGGCAACTGAAGCTTTCTTT. It yields the protein CAWSGRTGATEAFF. Complete variable domain (other parts from reference TRBV30 and TRBJ1-1): SQTIHQWPATLVQPVGSPLSLECTVEGTSNPNLYWYRQAAGRGLQLLFYSVGIGQISSEVPQNLSASRPQDRQFILSSKKLLLSDSGFYLCAWSGRTGATEAFFGQGTRLTVV.

This clonotype was seen more than once but under ten times. The V call is TRBV29-1, the J call TRBJ2-3; the D gene is possibly TRBD1 (6 bases). The ends were cut back, 3 bases at V and 1 base at J, with 11 bases in the middle. CDR3 length equals 14 residues. In germline, CDR1 is SQVTM, CDR2 ANQGSEA. CDR3 residues: CSVEVQGGTDTQYF. The CDR3 DNA reads as TGCAGCGTTGAGGTACAGGGCGGCACAGATACGCAGTATTTT.

The table lists this clonotype with many counts. The V gene is TRBV11-2, the J gene TRBJ2-5; no clear D gene. Germline CDR1 and CDR2: SGHAT and FQNNGV. This CDR3 comprises 13 residues. With 2 bases removed from V and 2 bases from J, the gap between germline ends came to 6 bases. CDR3 sequence: CASSLSFQETQYF. The CDR3 nucleotides read TGTGCCAGCAGCTTATCCTTTCAAGAGACCCAGTACTTC.

The table lists this clonotype with many counts. The chain uses TRBV6-1 and TRBJ2-3, with D unclear. Germline V gives CDR1 MNHNS, CDR2 SASEGT. The V end was cut by 6 bases, the J end by 2 bases, with 12 bases between. CDR3 length: 14 amino acids. CDR3 sequence (DNA): TGTGCCAGCAGCGACCGACGGGTCACAGATACGCAGTATTTT. Protein product: CASSDRRVTDTQYF.

This chain connects TRBV7-2 to TRBJ2-1; a possible D gene is TRBD2 (6 bases). CDR1 and CDR2 from the germline V gene are SGHTA and FQGNSA. Between the trimmed V and J ends, which lost 5 bases and 4 bases, there was a span of 15 bases. The CDR3 consists of 15 residues. Written as DNA, the CDR3 is TGTGCCAGCAGCCTCCGGGACTTGGTTTACAATGAGCAGTTCTTC. This sequence encodes CASSLRDLVYNEQFF.

This clonotype was observed at least ten times. The gene calls are TRBV5-4 and TRBJ2-3, with D possibly matching TRBD2 (7 bases). The germline V and J ends were trimmed by 8 bases and 7 bases, with 23 bases remaining between them. CDR3 length equals 15 residues. From germline, CDR1 is SGHNT and CDR2 YYREEE (reference sequence). CDR3 protein: CASNRRGGGPHTQYF. In DNA, the CDR3 is TGTGCCAGTAATCGTAGGGGGGGAGGGCCACATACGCAGTATTTT.